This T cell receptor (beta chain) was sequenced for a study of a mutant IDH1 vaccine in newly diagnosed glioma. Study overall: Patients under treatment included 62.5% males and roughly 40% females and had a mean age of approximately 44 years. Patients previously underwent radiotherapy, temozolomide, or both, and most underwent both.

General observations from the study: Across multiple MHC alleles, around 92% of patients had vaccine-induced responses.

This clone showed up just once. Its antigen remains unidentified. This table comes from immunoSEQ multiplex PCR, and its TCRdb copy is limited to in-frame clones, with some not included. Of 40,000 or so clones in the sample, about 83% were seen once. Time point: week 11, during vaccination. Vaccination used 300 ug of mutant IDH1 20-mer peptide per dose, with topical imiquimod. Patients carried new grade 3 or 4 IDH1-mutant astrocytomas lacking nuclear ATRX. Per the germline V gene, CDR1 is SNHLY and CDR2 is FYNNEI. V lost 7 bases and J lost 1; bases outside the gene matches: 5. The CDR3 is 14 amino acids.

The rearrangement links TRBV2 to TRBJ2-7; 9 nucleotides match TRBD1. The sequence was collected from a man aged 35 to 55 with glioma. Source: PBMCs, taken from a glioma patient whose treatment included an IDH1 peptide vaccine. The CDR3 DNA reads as TGTGCCAGCATTATAGGGACAGGGTCCTACGAGCAGTACTTC. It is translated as CASIIGTGSYEQYF. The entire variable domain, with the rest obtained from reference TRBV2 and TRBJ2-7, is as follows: EPEVTQTPSHQVTQMGQEVILRCVPISNHLYFYWYRQILGQKVEFLVSFYNNEISEKSEIFDDQFSVERPDGSNFTLKIRSTKLEDSAMYFCASIIGTGSYEQYFGPGTRLTVT.